This TCR beta chain came from a study of shared clonotypes between healthy human individuals. The repertoire was sequenced with immunoSEQ multiplex PCR; TCRdb's copy has only in-frame clones and lacks some. The sample comprises about 2.1 million clones, 93% of which are singletons, and less than 2% rests with the top ten. CD8 cells classed as naive were CD45RO-negative and positively selected for CCR7, excluding terminally differentiated effector memory CD45RA+ cells. The CDR3 covers 16 residues. V lost 5 bases to trimming and J lost 0 bases, with 11 bases between them. Germline CDR1 reads MNHEY; CDR2 reads SMNVEV (reference sequence).

V usage is TRBV27 and J usage is TRBJ2-6; D may be TRBD1 (6 bases). The specimen was naive CD8+ T cells from PBMCs. The receptor was isolated from a man between 18 and 35 years old in good health. Some clones in this sample may be carry-over from other donors' samples. The CDR3 DNA is TGTGCCAGCAGTAGGGGGTTTAGCTCTGGGGCCAACGTCCTGACTTTC. This codes for CASSRGFSSGANVLTF.